Following are 2 T cell receptor beta chains from one sample sequenced in a study of blood T cell repertoires in COVID-19. Libraries were prepared by immunoSEQ multiplex PCR; TCRdb keeps only in-frame clonotypes and omits some of them. This sample has tens of thousands of clones, with approximately 89% found just once. Material: peripheral blood. The receptor source for this set is a human donor with active COVID-19. The donor label of this sample is uncertain.

V usage is TRBV7-2 and J usage is TRBJ1-1; D possibly corresponds to TRBD1 (6 bases). The CDR3 contains 15 residues. Germline CDR1 and CDR2: SGHTA and FQGNSA. Trimming took 0 bases from V and 3 from J, leaving 11 bases between them. CDR3 in amino acids: CASSLAPGGDTEAFF. The CDR3 region has the DNA TGTGCCAGCAGCTTAGCGCCGGGGGGCGACACTGAAGCTTTCTTT.

This chain links TRBV14 with TRBJ1-1; TRBD1 agrees at 8 bases. The CDR3 has 15 amino acids. Germline V gene lookup returns CDR1 SGHDN and CDR2 FVKESK. J was trimmed by 4 bases and V by 4 bases; bases with no gene match: 8. CDR3 sequence reads: CASSPHRGIGTEAFF. The CDR3 DNA reads TGTGCCAGCAGCCCCCACAGGGGGATCGGCACTGAAGCTTTCTTT.